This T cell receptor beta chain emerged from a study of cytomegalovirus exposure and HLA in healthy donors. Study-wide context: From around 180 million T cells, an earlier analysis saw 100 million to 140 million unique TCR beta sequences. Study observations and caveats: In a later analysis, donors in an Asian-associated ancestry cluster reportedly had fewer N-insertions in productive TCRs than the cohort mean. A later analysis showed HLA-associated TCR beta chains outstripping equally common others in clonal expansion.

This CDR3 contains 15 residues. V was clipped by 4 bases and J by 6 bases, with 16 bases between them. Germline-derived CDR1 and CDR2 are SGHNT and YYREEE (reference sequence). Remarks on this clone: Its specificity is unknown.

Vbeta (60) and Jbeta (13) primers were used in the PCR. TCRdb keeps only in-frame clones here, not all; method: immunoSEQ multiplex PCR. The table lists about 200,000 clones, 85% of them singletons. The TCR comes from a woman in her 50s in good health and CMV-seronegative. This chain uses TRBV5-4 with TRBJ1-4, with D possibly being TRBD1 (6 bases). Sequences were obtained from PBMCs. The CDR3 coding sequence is TGTGCCAGCAGCCCGCGGGGGGGCAGGGATGAAAAACTGTTTTTT. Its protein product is CASSPRGGRDEKLFF.